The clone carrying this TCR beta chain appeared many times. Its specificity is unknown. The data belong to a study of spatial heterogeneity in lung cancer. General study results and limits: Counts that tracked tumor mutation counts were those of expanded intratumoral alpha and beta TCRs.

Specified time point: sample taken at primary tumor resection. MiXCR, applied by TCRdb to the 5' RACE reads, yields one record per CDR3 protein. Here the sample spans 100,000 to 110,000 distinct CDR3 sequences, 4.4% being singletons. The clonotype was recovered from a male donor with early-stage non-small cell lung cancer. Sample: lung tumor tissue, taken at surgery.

In DNA form, the CDR3 reads TGTGCCAGCAGCCCGGTTGGGACTTTCGCCGGGGAGCTGTTTTTT. Translating gives CASSPVGTFAGELFF. The chain uses TRBV7-9 and TRBJ2-2; D is possibly TRBD2 (6 bases). The CDR3 runs 15 residues. Trimming stripped 5 bases from V and 6 bases from J, with 16 bases between. Germline V lookup: CDR1 SEHNR, CDR2 FQNEAQ (reference sequence).